What follows are 5 T cell receptor beta chains derived from one specimen sequenced in a study of beta chain features in type 1 diabetes. Reverse transcription of all isolated RNA meant that expressed TCRB transcripts were sequenced. The assay was immunoSEQ multiplex PCR, and TCRdb's table has in-frame clones only and misses some. This sample has some 270,000 clones, with approximately 14% found just once. Input material: naive CD4+ T cells from blood. These receptors all come from a woman in her thirties or forties in good health.

The V gene is TRBV2, the J gene TRBJ1-6; a weak D match, TRBD1 (5 bases). The length of the CDR3 is 16 residues. Germline lookup yields CDR1 SNHLY and CDR2 FYNNEI. V lost 5 bases, J lost 7 bases, and 18 bases lay in between. The CDR3 loop reads CASSRGGGGENSPLHF. The CDR3 nucleotides read TGTGCCAGCAGTCGGGGGGGTGGCGGGGAAAATTCACCCCTCCACTTT.

V gene TRBV5-6 combines with J gene TRBJ1-5; D is perhaps TRBD1 (5 bases). Trimming shortened V by 4 bases and J by 1 base, and 12 bases separated the two germline ends. The CDR3 runs to 15 residues. The germline gives CDR1 SGHDT, CDR2 YYEEEE. CDR3 bases: TGTGCCAGCAGCCCTCGGGACTTGAGCAATCAGCCCCAGCATTTT. It yields the protein CASSPRDLSNQPQHF.

This clone was counted between two and nine times. J is TRBJ2-1 and V is TRBV14; no reliable D call. V lost 0 bases and J lost 0, with 9 bases in between. Germline V lookup: CDR1 SGHDN, CDR2 FVKESK. The CDR3 is 16 residues long. The CDR3 sequence: CASSQERASSYNEQFF. The DNA of the CDR3 is TGTGCCAGCAGCCAAGAACGCGCAAGCTCCTACAATGAGCAGTTCTTC.

The gene calls are TRBV28 and TRBJ2-3; TRBD2 matches at 8 bases. V gave up 2 bases and J gave up 1 base; unmatched junction bases: 8. The CDR3 is made up of 17 amino acids. Germline CDR1 is MDHEN and CDR2 is SYDVKM. The chain's CDR3 is CASSLGTRRGGTDTQYF. The DNA of the CDR3 is TGTGCCAGCAGTTTAGGGACGCGGCGGGGGGGCACAGATACGCAGTATTTT.

This clone came up a few times. The chain links TRBV11-2 to TRBJ1-6, with 7 bases aligning to TRBD1. J was trimmed by 9 bases and V by 5 bases; bases with no gene match: 10. The CDR3 length is 15 residues. Germline V gene sequence: CDR1 SGHAT, CDR2 FQNNGV. The CDR3, as DNA: TGTGCCAGCAGCCGCGAGGGGGCGAACATTTCACCCCTCCACTTT. Its protein product is CASSREGANISPLHF.